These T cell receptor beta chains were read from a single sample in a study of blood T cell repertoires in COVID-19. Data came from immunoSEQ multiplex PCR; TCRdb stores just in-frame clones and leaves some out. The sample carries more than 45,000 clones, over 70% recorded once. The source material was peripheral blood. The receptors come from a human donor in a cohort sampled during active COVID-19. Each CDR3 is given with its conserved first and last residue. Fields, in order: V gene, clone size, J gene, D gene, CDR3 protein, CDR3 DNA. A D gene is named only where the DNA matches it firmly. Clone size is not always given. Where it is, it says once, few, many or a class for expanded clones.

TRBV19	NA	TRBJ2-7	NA	CASSSAGAYEQYF	TGTGCCAGTAGTTCCGCAGGGGCCTACGAGCAGTACTTC
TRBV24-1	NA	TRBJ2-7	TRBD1	CATKRCPGTGTYEQYF	TGTGCCACCAAACGATGCCCCGGGACAGGGACCTACGAGCAGTACTTC
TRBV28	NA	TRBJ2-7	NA	CASSDRTARYEQYF	TGTGCCAGCAGTGACCGGACAGCCCGTTACGAGCAGTACTTC
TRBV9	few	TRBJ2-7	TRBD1	CASSPQGAYEQYF	TGTGCCAGCAGCCCCCAGGGGGCCTACGAGCAGTACTTC
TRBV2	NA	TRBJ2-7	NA	CASYLGQVGGEEQYF	TGTGCCAGCTATTTAGGACAGGTAGGAGGGGAAGAGCAGTACTTC
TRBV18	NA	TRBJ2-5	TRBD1	CASSPSTGGETQYF	TGTGCCAGCTCACCATCCACAGGGGGCGAGACCCAGTACTTC
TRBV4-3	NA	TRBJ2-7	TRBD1	CASSQDVTGAKEQYF	TGCGCCAGCAGCCAAGACGTGACAGGGGCTAAAGAGCAGTACTTC
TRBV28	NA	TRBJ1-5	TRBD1	CAGNRGDQPQHF	TGTGCCGGCAACAGGGGGGATCAGCCCCAGCATTTT
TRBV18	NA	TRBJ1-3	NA	CASSPPGASGKAIYF	TGTGCCAGCTCACCACCGGGGGCCTCGGGCAAGGCCATATATTTT
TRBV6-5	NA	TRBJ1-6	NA	CASSYLKQGKGSPLHF	TGTGCCAGCAGTTACCTAAAACAGGGAAAAGGCTCACCCCTCCACTTT
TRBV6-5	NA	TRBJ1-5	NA	CASSYHGLGQPQHF	TGTGCCAGCAGTTACCACGGGTTAGGACAGCCCCAGCATTTT
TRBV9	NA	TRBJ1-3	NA	CASSGNSGNTIYF	TGTGCCAGCTCCGGTAACTCTGGAAACACCATATATTTT
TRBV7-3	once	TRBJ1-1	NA	CASSLIGNTEAFF	TGTGCCAGCAGCTTAATCGGGAACACTGAAGCTTTCTTT
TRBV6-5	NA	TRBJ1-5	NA	CASSDGRYQPQHF	TGTGCCAGCTCGGACGGGAGGTATCAGCCCCAGCATTTT
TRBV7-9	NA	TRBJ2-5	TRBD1	CASSRDSQETQYF	TGTGCCAGCAGCCGGGACAGCCAAGAGACCCAGTACTTC
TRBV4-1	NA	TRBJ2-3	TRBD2	CASSQLIKRGAGDTQYF	TGCGCCAGCAGCCAGCTCATAAAGCGGGGGGCAGGGGATACGCAGTATTTT
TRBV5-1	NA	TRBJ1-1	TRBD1	CASSLPRGPLPLKTEAFF	TGCGCCAGCAGCTTACCTAGGGGGCCCCTACCGCTAAAGACTGAAGCTTTCTTT
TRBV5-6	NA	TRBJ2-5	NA	CASSHLKTQYF	TGTGCCAGCAGCCACCTAAAGACCCAGTACTTC
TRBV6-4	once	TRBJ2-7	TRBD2	CASPLATCYEQYF	TGTGCCAGCCCACTAGCGACTTGCTACGAGCAGTACTTC
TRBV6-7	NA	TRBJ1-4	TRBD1	CASSPGQGDGEKLFF	TGTGCCAGCAGTCCGGGACAGGGTGATGGGGAAAAACTGTTTTTT
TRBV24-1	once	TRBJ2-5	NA	CATSDFAGNGWTQYF	TGTGCCACCAGTGATTTCGCAGGGAATGGGTGGACCCAGTACTTC
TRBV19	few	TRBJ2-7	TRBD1	CASSPSWDRGYEQYF	TGTGCCAGTAGTCCGTCCTGGGACAGGGGATACGAGCAGTACTTC
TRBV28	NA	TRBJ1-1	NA	CASSLTGWTEAFF	TGTGCCAGCAGTTTAACAGGGTGGACTGAAGCTTTCTTT
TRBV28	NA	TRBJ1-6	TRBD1	CASSMTGAFNSPLHF	TGTGCCAGCAGTATGACAGGGGCCTTTAATTCACCCCTCCACTTT
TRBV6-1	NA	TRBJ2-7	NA	CASSERDTDEQYF	TGTGCCAGCAGTGAACGGGACACAGACGAGCAGTACTTC
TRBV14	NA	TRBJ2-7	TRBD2	CASSYSRDYPYEQYF	TGTGCCAGCAGTTACAGCCGGGACTACCCCTACGAGCAGTACTTC
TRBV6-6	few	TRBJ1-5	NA	CASSYWQVNQPQHF	TGTGCCAGCAGTTACTGGCAGGTGAATCAGCCCCAGCATTTT
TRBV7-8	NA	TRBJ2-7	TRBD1	CASSSGTGGYEQYF	TGTGCCAGCAGCTCCGGGACAGGAGGCTACGAGCAGTACTTC
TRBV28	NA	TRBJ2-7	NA	CASSLVAASYEQYF	TGTGCCAGCAGTTTAGTAGCCGCCTCCTACGAGCAGTACTTC
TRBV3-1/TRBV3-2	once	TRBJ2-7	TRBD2	CASSHGGRGYEQYF	TGTGCCAGCAGCCACGGCGGGAGAGGCTACGAGCAGTACTTC
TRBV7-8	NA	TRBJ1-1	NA	CASSFRGGHTEAFF	TGTGCCAGCAGCTTTCGGGGAGGTCACACTGAAGCTTTCTTT
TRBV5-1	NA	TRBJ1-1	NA	CASSLDIMATEAFF	TGCGCCAGCAGCTTGGACATAATGGCCACTGAAGCTTTCTTT
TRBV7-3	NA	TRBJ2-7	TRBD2	CASSLTSGGPYEQYF	TGTGCCAGCAGCTTAACTAGCGGGGGGCCCTACGAGCAGTACTTC
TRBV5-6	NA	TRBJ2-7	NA	CASTRTVAYEQYF	TGTGCCAGCACTCGTACGGTTGCCTACGAGCAGTACTTC
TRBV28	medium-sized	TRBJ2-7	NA	CASSLRTDAYEQYF	TGTGCCAGCAGTTTAAGGACAGATGCCTACGAGCAGTACTTC
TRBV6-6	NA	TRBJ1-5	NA	CASSYGQNSNQPQHF	TGTGCCAGCAGTTACGGGCAGAATAGCAATCAGCCCCAGCATTTT
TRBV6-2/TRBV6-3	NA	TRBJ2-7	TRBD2	CASSWGTSGSPGEQYF	TGTGCCAGCAGTTGGGGGACTAGCGGGAGCCCGGGGGAGCAGTACTTC
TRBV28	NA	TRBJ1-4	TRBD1	CASSLQGAGNEKLFF	TGTGCCAGCAGTTTGCAGGGGGCCGGTAATGAAAAACTGTTTTTT
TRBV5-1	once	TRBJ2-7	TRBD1	CASSFNTGQGSGEQYF	TGCGCCAGCAGCTTCAATACGGGACAGGGCTCGGGCGAGCAGTACTTC
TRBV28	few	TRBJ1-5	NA	CASSLWSSSNQPQHF	TGTGCCAGCAGTTTATGGTCCAGTAGCAATCAGCCCCAGCATTTT
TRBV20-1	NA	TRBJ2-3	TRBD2	CSAGRDTQYF	TGCAGTGCCGGGAGGGATACGCAGTATTTT
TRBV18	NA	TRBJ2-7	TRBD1	CASSPRGQGAIYEQYF	TGTGCCAGCTCACCAAGAGGACAGGGGGCTATATACGAGCAGTACTTC
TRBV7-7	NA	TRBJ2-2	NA	CASSLTAGELFF	TGTGCTAGCAGCTTAACTGCCGGGGAGCTGTTTTTT
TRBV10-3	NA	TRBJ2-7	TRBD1	CAISVSGTGSYEQYF	TGTGCCATCAGTGTATCCGGGACAGGGTCTTACGAGCAGTACTTC
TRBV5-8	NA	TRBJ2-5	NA	CASSLSVRRQETQYF	TGTGCCAGCAGCTTGTCGGTGCGCAGGCAAGAGACCCAGTACTTC
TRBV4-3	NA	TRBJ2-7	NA	CASSQGTFSYEQYF	TGCGCCAGCAGCCAAGGGACATTCTCCTACGAGCAGTACTTC
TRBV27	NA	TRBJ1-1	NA	CASSLQGFTEAFF	TGTGCCAGCAGTCTACAGGGTTTCACTGAAGCTTTCTTT
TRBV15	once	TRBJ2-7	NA	CATSRASSSPASYEQYF	TGTGCCACCAGCAGAGCGTCTTCAAGCCCTGCCTCCTACGAGCAGTACTTC
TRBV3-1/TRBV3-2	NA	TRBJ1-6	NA	CASSSTGKSSPLHF	TGTGCCAGCAGCTCCACAGGGAAGAGTTCACCCCTCCACTTT
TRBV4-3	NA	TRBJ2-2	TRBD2	CASRSLATNTGELFF	TGCGCCAGCAGGTCACTAGCGACGAACACCGGGGAGCTGTTTTTT
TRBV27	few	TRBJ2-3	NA	CASSSRTGTDTQYF	TGTGCCAGCAGTTCCCGGACAGGCACAGATACGCAGTATTTT
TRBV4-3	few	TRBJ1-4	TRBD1	CASSQLIDRGGEKLFF	TGCGCCAGCAGCCAACTTATTGACAGGGGAGGGGAAAAACTGTTTTTT